This TCR beta chain comes out of a study of PD-1 blockade in classical Hodgkin lymphoma. Regarding the study as a whole: The study found that TCR diversity rose significantly by C4D1 in CD4+ but not CD8+ cells.

Details on this clone: No antigen is known for it.

V was shortened by 6 bases and J by 4 bases, with 9 bases between the two germline ends. This CDR3 is built from 12 residues. Germline assignment: CDR1 MDHEN and CDR2 SYDVKM. Data came from immunoSEQ multiplex PCR; TCRdb stores just in-frame clones and leaves some out. The profile covers 20,000 to 25,000 clones, with about three quarters appearing a single time and over 15% taken by the ten largest. All patients experienced relapse after autologous stem cell transplantation, and brentuximab vedotin exposure was variable. V is TRBV28 and J is TRBJ1-2; D remains ambiguous. This clonotype originated in a human donor with classical Hodgkin lymphoma. This specimen was peripheral blood mononuclear cells (PBMCs), taken at baseline. This CDR3 reads CASRGPAYGYTF. The CDR3 DNA is TGTGCCAGCAGAGGTCCAGCCTATGGCTACACCTTC.